Below are 5 T cell receptor beta chains sequenced from a single sample in a study of neurological immune-mediated disorders. Using its own MiXCR run on the 5' RACE reads, TCRdb lists one record per CDR3 protein. Altogether about 80,000 distinct CDR3 sequences are present, less than 5.5% being singletons, with the ten largest covering roughly 2.2%. Sequences were obtained from PBMCs. The receptors here all came from a young woman with multiple sclerosis.

This chain uses TRBV12-3 or TRBV12-4 with TRBJ2-5; 7 bases are a match to TRBD1. V shed 5 bases and J 2 bases; nucleotides not matched to a gene: 11. This CDR3 spans 16 amino acids. For the CDR3, the DNA is TGTGCCAGCAGTCCCGGGGCCACAGGGGAACAAGAGACCCAGTACTTC. Translating gives CASSPGATGEQETQYF.

This clonotype was seen many times. This chain uses TRBV5-1 with TRBJ2-4; TRBD1 is a possible D gene (5 bases). Germline V CDR1 and CDR2: SGHRS, YFSETQ. V was pared by 4 bases and J by 5 bases, with 16 bases between. The CDR3 is 15 residues long. CDR3 residues: CASSAGPGLENIQYF. CDR3 DNA sequence: TGCGCCAGCAGCGCCGGACCAGGGCTCGAAAACATTCAGTACTTC.

The table lists this clonotype with many counts. This rearrangement joins TRBV20-1 to TRBJ2-7, with D hard to call. The CDR3 has 11 residues. Trimming removed 1 base at V and 7 bases at J, with 8 bases between. The germline V gene encodes CDR1 DFQATT and CDR2 SNEGSKA (reference sequence). The CDR3 here is CSARGVLEQYF. CDR3 nucleotide sequence: TGCAGTGCTAGAGGGGTATTGGAGCAGTACTTC.

This clonotype turned up a few times. The rearrangement uses TRBV2 and TRBJ2-1; D is undetermined. Germline CDR1 SNHLY, CDR2 FYNNEI. V lost 6 bases and J 5 bases, leaving 8 bases between the germline ends. CDR3 length: 12 amino acids. CDR3 nucleotides: TGTGCCAGCAGCGGCGACGACAATGAGCAGTTCTTC. Translating gives CASSGDDNEQFF.

The chain carries TRBV4-2 and TRBJ1-4; D unclear. Germline V CDR1 and CDR2: LGHNA, YNFKEQ. CDR3 length: 15 residues. V was cut by 3 bases and J by 8 bases, with 16 bases left in between. The CDR3 nucleotides are TGTGCCAGCAGCCAGAATGTGGGTACGGGCGAAAAACTGTTTTTT. Translation gives CASSQNVGTGEKLFF.